This TCR beta chain emerged from a study of regulatory T cells in long-lasting Graves disease. Study in general: Newly diagnosed Graves' patients had under 3 months of antithyroid drugs. The study's findings and limits: It was possible that the small sample size reduced accuracy.

Time point reported: newly diagnosed GD, antithyroid drugs for less than 3 months. Extracted RNA from PBMCs served as the source of the TCR library. This clonotype was seen more than once but under ten times. Its cognate antigen is unknown. CDR3 size: 16 residues. Trimming removed 2 bases from V and 4 bases from J; junction bases left unmatched: 12. Germline V lookup: CDR1 GTSNPN, CDR2 SVGIG (reference sequence). Assembly of TCR beta libraries relied on iRepertoire HTBI primers together with Arm-PCR of CDR3 regions. TCRdb re-analysed the multiplex PCR reads in MiXCR, keeping a single row per CDR3 protein. The data show roughly 410,000 distinct CDR3 sequences, approximately 16% seen once. This same sample was also taken into another study, of T cells in Graves' hyperthyroidism and ophthalmopathy. This second study notes: Carried out on the TCR CDR3, a first-round RT-PCR used the HTBI primer set.

The clonotype comes from a woman in her thirties or forties with Graves disease. V and J are TRBV30 and TRBJ1-2; 8 nucleotides align to TRBD1. The specimen comprised peripheral blood mononuclear cells (PBMCs), sampled at new diagnosis, from a patient treated with antithyroid drugs. CDR3 sequence (DNA): TGTGCCTGGAGTAGTCAGGGGGCAGCTAAATCCTATGGCTACACCTTC. Translation gives CAWSSQGAAKSYGYTF.